These 6 T cell receptor beta chains came from one sample sequenced in a study of shared clonotypes between healthy human individuals. Clones were sequenced by immunoSEQ multiplex PCR, and TCRdb holds only the in-frame ones, with some missing. The sample contains approximately 480,000 clones, nearly 80% of which appear only once. The source material was PBMCs. These receptors originate from a woman in her 40s in good health. Some clones in this sample may be carry-over from other donors' samples.

The chain is built from TRBV30 and TRBJ2-4, with D possibly being TRBD1 or TRBD2 (7 bases each). The V and J ends lost 5 bases and 6 bases respectively, with 17 bases between them. CDR1 is GTSNPN and CDR2 is SVGIG in the germline V gene (reference sequence). The CDR3 extends over 14 amino acids. This chain's CDR3 is CAWRQGGDPNIQYF. The CDR3 bases are TGTGCCTGGCGACAGGGAGGGGATCCAAACATTCAGTACTTC.

The chain employs TRBV10-3 and TRBJ2-1; the match to TRBD2 covers 7 bases. V gave up 7 bases and J gave up 6 bases; unmatched junction bases: 6. Looked up from germline, CDR1 is ENHRY and CDR2 is SYGVKD. The CDR3 has 13 amino acids. CDR3 sequence reads: CAITAGEANEQFF. The CDR3 region has the DNA TGTGCCATCACGGCGGGAGAGGCCAATGAGCAGTTCTTC.

The V and J genes are TRBV7-2 and TRBJ2-6, with D hard to call. The V and J ends lost 5 bases and 1 base respectively, with 12 bases between them. The CDR3 covers 16 residues. Germline CDR1 is SGHTA and CDR2 is FQGNSA. Here the CDR3 DNA reads TGTGCCAGCAGCCCGGCTATGGGGTCTGGGGCCAACGTCCTGACTTTC. It specifies CASSPAMGSGANVLTF. Supplemented by reference TRBV7-2 and TRBJ2-6, the full variable domain reads GAGVSQSPSNKVTEKGKDVELRCDPISGHTALYWYRQSLGQGLEFLIYFQGNSAPDKSGLPSDRFSAERTGGSVSTLTIQRTQQEDSAVYLCASSPAMGSGANVLTFGAGSRLTVL.

V usage is TRBV6-5 and J usage is TRBJ1-2, with D possibly TRBD1 on 5 matching bases. Germline assignment: CDR1 MNHEY and CDR2 SVGAGI. This CDR3 spans 14 amino acids. Trimming cost V 4 bases and J 4 bases, with 13 bases left between them. DNA for the CDR3: TGTGCCAGCAGTTCTGGGGGGAGTCCCTATGGCTACACCTTC. It is translated as CASSSGGSPYGYTF.

The V call is TRBV19, the J call TRBJ1-4, with 9 positions matching TRBD1. V lost 8 bases to trimming and J lost 4 bases; unmatched junction nucleotides: 8. The germline gives CDR1 LNHDA, CDR2 SQIVND (reference sequence). This CDR3 is built from 15 residues. CDR3 amino acids: CASRDRGSVNEKLFF. DNA for the CDR3: TGTGCCAGTCGAGACAGGGGGTCGGTTAATGAAAAACTGTTTTTT.

The sample holds one count of this clone. The V call is TRBV30, the J call TRBJ1-5, with 7 bases fitting TRBD1. V gave up 5 bases and J gave up 2 bases; unmatched junction bases: 9. The CDR3 spans 15 residues. CDR1 and CDR2 from the germline V gene are GTSNPN and SVGIG (reference sequence). CDR3 sequence reads: CAWGTDQWGNQPQHF. The CDR3 DNA reads TGTGCCTGGGGGACAGACCAGTGGGGCAATCAGCCCCAGCATTTT.